The rows below give T cell receptor beta chains drawn from one sample of a study of blood T cell repertoires in COVID-19. TCRdb's table, derived via immunoSEQ multiplex PCR, lists solely in-frame clones and lacks some. The sample has around 250,000 clones, just over 85% seen once; the top ten hold less than 3%. The sequenced material came from peripheral blood. Receptors originate from a woman aged 25 to 39 with active or convalescent COVID-19. The CDR3 runs from the conserved cysteine through the conserved F or W. D genes are given only for firm matches. Clone size is stated in some rows and not others, as once, few, many or a class when expanded.

V	J	size	D	DNA	CDR3
TRBV19	TRBJ1-1	-	-	TGTGCCAGTAGTATACTAAGCCAGGGTGACACTGAAGCTTTCTTT	CASSILSQGDTEAFF
TRBV10-3	TRBJ2-1	-	TRBD2	TGTGCCATCAGTGAGCGAACACTAGCGGGGGGCCACAATGAGCAGTTCTTC	CAISERTLAGGHNEQFF
TRBV21-1	TRBJ1-2	-	-	TGTGCCAGCAGCACAAAAAGGGCCCCCGACAGCAACTATGGCTACACCTTC	CASSTKRAPDSNYGYTF
TRBV2	TRBJ1-5	-	TRBD1	TGTGCCAGCAGTCCCGTCCAGGGGGAGCGACAGCCCCAGCATTTT	CASSPVQGERQPQHF
TRBV28	TRBJ2-7	-	TRBD1	TGTGCCAGCAGTCCAGGGGGAAGAGGGGGCGACGAGCAGTACTTC	CASSPGGRGGDEQYF
TRBV7-8	TRBJ2-7	-	-	TGTGCCAGCAGCGGGCCTAAGCGGGCCTACGAGCAGTACTTC	CASSGPKRAYEQYF
TRBV6-2/TRBV6-3	TRBJ1-2	once	TRBD1	TGTGCCAGCAGTTATGAGGGGGCATATGGCTACACCTTC	CASSYEGAYGYTF
TRBV12-3/TRBV12-4	TRBJ2-3	-	TRBD1	TGTGCCAGCAGTAGGGACAGGGTGGATACGCAGTATTTT	CASSRDRVDTQYF
TRBV7-2	TRBJ1-2	-	-	TGTGCCAGCAGCTTAGGGAGACAGGCGCTTGGCTACACCTTC	CASSLGRQALGYTF
TRBV19	TRBJ1-2	-	-	TGTGCCAGTAACCGGGACTCCCTGGGGTATGGCTACACCTTC	CASNRDSLGYGYTF
TRBV12-3/TRBV12-4	TRBJ1-6	-	-	TGTGCCAGCAGTTTATTCGGTTCACCCCTCCACTTT	CASSLFGSPLHF
TRBV25-1	TRBJ2-3	-	TRBD2	TGTGCCAGCAGCCCAATGCGGGGGTCAGATACGCAGTATTTT	CASSPMRGSDTQYF
TRBV3-1/TRBV3-2	TRBJ2-3	-	TRBD1	TGTGCCAGCAGCCCTCGACAGGGGGGCACAGATACGCAGTATTTT	CASSPRQGGTDTQYF
TRBV2	TRBJ1-2	-	-	TGTGCCAGCAGTGAAGCGCGGGGAGGGGGCTACACCTTC	CASSEARGGGYTF
TRBV12-3/TRBV12-4	TRBJ1-4	-	-	TGTGCCAGCAGAGAACAGGGTGGGGCAAAACTGTTTTTT	CASREQGGAKLFF
TRBV19	TRBJ2-3	-	TRBD2	TGTGCCAGTAGTATCGTTCCGGGGACTAGCGGCACAGATACGCAGTATTTT	CASSIVPGTSGTDTQYF
TRBV19	TRBJ1-1	many	TRBD1	TGTGCCAGTAGTTCGAGGGACAGGGCTGAAGCTTTCTTT	CASSSRDRAEAFF
TRBV27	TRBJ1-2	few	TRBD1	TGTGCCAGCAGTTTACGGACAGGAACTAACTATGGCTACACCTTC	CASSLRTGTNYGYTF
TRBV6-5	TRBJ2-1	-	-	TGTGCCAGCAGTTACGGTCTAGGGGGCAATGAGCAGTTCTTC	CASSYGLGGNEQFF
TRBV10-1	TRBJ2-6	-	TRBD1	TGCGCCAGCAGTGAGGGACAGGGGTCCAACGTCCTGACTTTC	CASSEGQGSNVLTF
TRBV30	TRBJ1-6	few	-	TGTGCCTGGAGTTTGACCGGGACTCGTAATTCACCCCTCCACTTT	CAWSLTGTRNSPLHF
TRBV10-3	TRBJ1-2	once	-	TGTGCCATCAGTGTAGCCAGGGAGGACTATGGCTACACCTTC	CAISVAREDYGYTF
TRBV6-2/TRBV6-3	TRBJ1-2	-	-	TGTGCCAGCAGTTCACAGAATCCCTATGGCTACACCTTC	CASSSQNPYGYTF
TRBV5-4	TRBJ2-1	-	TRBD1	TGTGCCAGCAGCTCCCCGGGACAGCCCTCCTACAATGAGCAGTTCTTC	CASSSPGQPSYNEQFF
TRBV28	TRBJ1-2	-	-	TGTGCCAGCAGTTTAGCTGCGGGAGCTGGCTACACCTTC	CASSLAAGAGYTF
TRBV5-1	TRBJ2-3	-	TRBD1	TGCGCCAGCAGCCAACAGGGGGCCCCAGATACGCAGTATTTT	CASSQQGAPDTQYF
TRBV20-1	TRBJ2-3	-	-	TGCAGTGCTAGTTTAGCGCTCACAGATACGCAGTATTTT	CSASLALTDTQYF
TRBV6-6	TRBJ2-2	once	TRBD1	TGTGCCAGCAGTAAAACAGGGGATATCGGGGAGCTGTTTTTT	CASSKTGDIGELFF
TRBV11-2	TRBJ1-1	-	TRBD1	TGTGCCAGCAGCTTAGTACAGGGGGGAGCGAACACTGAAGCTTTCTTT	CASSLVQGGANTEAFF
TRBV9	TRBJ1-6	-	TRBD1	TGTGCCAGCAGTCCACAGGGGGACAATTCACCCCTCCACTTT	CASSPQGDNSPLHF
TRBV21-1	TRBJ2-7	-	-	TGTGCCAGCAGCAACGTAGGGGGGGCACGGGAGCAGTACTTC	CASSNVGGAREQYF
TRBV11-2	TRBJ2-3	-	-	TGTGCCAGCATAGGCGGGGGCCTAGGCTCGAACACAGATACGCAGTATTTT	CASIGGGLGSNTDTQYF
TRBV19	TRBJ1-2	-	-	TGTGCCAGTAGAAGGGCAGGGGACGTCTATGGCTACACCTTC	CASRRAGDVYGYTF
TRBV6-5	TRBJ2-3	-	TRBD1	TGTGCCAGCTCCGGACAGGGGGGGCCCGATACGCAGTATTTT	CASSGQGGPDTQYF
TRBV6-7	TRBJ1-2	-	-	TGTGCCAGCAGCCCGGGATTGTCCCTAAGACACTATGGCTACACCTTC	CASSPGLSLRHYGYTF
TRBV12-3/TRBV12-4	TRBJ1-2	-	-	TGTGCCAGCACCTCCGGGGGGTCCTATGGCTACACCTTC	CASTSGGSYGYTF